These T cell receptor beta chains were read from a single sample in a study of T cells in Graves' hyperthyroidism and ophthalmopathy. A single record per CDR3 protein comes from TCRdb applying MiXCR to the multiplex PCR reads. The data show about 600,000 distinct CDR3 sequences, more than 15% seen once. Sequencing was carried out using blood. Receptor source: a woman aged 40 to 55 with Graves' ophthalmopathy. CDR3s include the opening cysteine and the closing phenylalanine or tryptophan. A D gene is named only where the DNA matches it firmly. The listing skips clone size in some rows; elsewhere it reads once, few, many or a size class.

V gene	J gene	CDR3 length	clone size	D gene	CDR3 protein	CDR3 DNA
TRBV20-1	TRBJ2-7	20	-	-	CSATQFAAAQVSGENYEQYF	TGCAGTGCTACCCAATTTGCGGCGGCGCAGGTTAGCGGTGAGAACTACGAGCAGTACTTC
TRBV5-1	TRBJ2-5	14	-	-	CASSPDAKRETQYF	TGCGCCAGCAGCCCCGACGCGAAGCGGGAGACCCAGTACTTC
TRBV5-1	TRBJ2-5	11	-	-	CASSSTETQYF	TGCGCCAGCAGCTCCACGGAGACCCAGTACTTC
TRBV5-1	TRBJ2-3	18	many	TRBD2	CASSLASRLAGLGDTQYF	TGCGCCAGCAGCCTAGCCAGCCGACTAGCGGGACTTGGAGATACGCAGTATTTT
TRBV6-1	TRBJ1-6	16	few	-	CASSGVQGRGNSPLHF	TGTGCCAGCAGTGGGGTGCAGGGTCGAGGTAATTCACCCCTCCACTTT
TRBV19	TRBJ1-1	15	-	-	CASSRLSGLNTEAFF	TGTGCCAGTAGTAGGTTATCTGGGTTGAACACTGAAGCTTTCTTT
TRBV20-1	TRBJ2-5	12	few	-	CSAAHPQETQYF	TGCAGTGCTGCACATCCTCAAGAGACCCAGTACTTC
TRBV29-1	TRBJ1-5	13	many	TRBD1	CSVVTGFDQPQHF	TGCAGCGTAGTGACAGGGTTTGATCAGCCCCAGCATTTT
TRBV12-3/TRBV12-4	TRBJ1-1	14	many	-	CASRIQGGNTEAFF	TGTGCCAGCAGAATACAGGGAGGGAACACTGAAGCTTTCTTT
TRBV9	TRBJ2-3	15	-	TRBD2	CASSVGSGGPDTQYF	TGTGCCAGCAGCGTCGGTAGCGGGGGGCCAGATACGCAGTATTTT
TRBV6-1	TRBJ1-3	16	-	-	CASSERGTGIGNTIYF	TGTGCCAGCAGTGAACGGGGAACAGGGATCGGAAACACCATATATTTT
TRBV5-1	TRBJ2-3	16	many	-	CASRYFTGTGTDTQYF	TGCGCCAGCAGGTATTTCACGGGAACTGGCACAGATACGCAGTATTTT
TRBV6-2/TRBV6-3	TRBJ1-6	17	-	-	CASSPDRPSSYNSPLHF	TGTGCCAGCAGTCCAGACAGACCGAGCTCCTATAATTCACCCCTCCACTTT
TRBV11-2	TRBJ1-1	12	many	-	CASSRLSTEAFF	TGTGCCAGCAGCCGACTGAGCACTGAAGCTTTCTTT
TRBV5-1	TRBJ1-2	13	few	TRBD1	CASGRDRSYGYTF	TGCGCCAGCGGCCGGGACAGGAGCTATGGCTACACCTTC
TRBV5-4	TRBJ2-5	16	few	TRBD2	CASSLVSGGTGETQYF	TGTGCCAGCAGCTTGGTTAGCGGGGGAACCGGTGAGACCCAGTACTTC
TRBV6-2/TRBV6-3	TRBJ2-5	15	-	-	CASSPNRGGQETQYF	TGTGCCAGCAGTCCAAATCGAGGGGGGCAAGAGACCCAGTACTTC
TRBV4-1	TRBJ1-1	15	few	TRBD1	CASSRGGQGDTEAFF	TGCGCCAGCAGCCGGGGCGGACAGGGTGACACTGAAGCTTTCTTT